The next 15 T cell receptor beta chains were all read from a single sample in a study of T cells in Graves' hyperthyroidism and ophthalmopathy. TCR beta CDR3 regions were amplified from RNA transcripts. HTBI primers were the set used in a first-round RT-PCR of the TCR CDR3. TCRdb ran MiXCR on the multiplex PCR reads and lists one entry per CDR3 protein. The sample lists about 600,000 distinct CDR3 sequences, 14% occurring once. What was sequenced was blood. The receptor set was obtained from a woman younger than 30 with Graves' ophthalmopathy.

V is TRBV20-1 and J is TRBJ2-5; D is ambiguous. V was clipped by 0 bases and J by 5 bases, with 10 bases between them. The CDR3 is 13 residues long. The germline V gene encodes CDR1 DFQATT and CDR2 SNEGSKA (reference sequence). As DNA, the CDR3 is TGCAGTGCTAGAGATCCCTTGTTCGAGACCCAGTACTTC. Translated: CSARDPLFETQYF.

This clonotype showed up many times. J is TRBJ2-5 and V is TRBV7-3; perhaps TRBD1 as D (6 bases). The V gene lost 0 bases and the J gene lost 6 bases, with 17 bases spanning the gap. The V gene's germline CDR1 is SGHTA and CDR2 FQGTGA. The CDR3 totals 16 residues. The CDR3 coding sequence is TGTGCCAGCAGCTTAACGGGGGCCCACAACGGGAAGACCCAGTACTTC. This gives the protein CASSLTGAHNGKTQYF.

The sample holds a few counts of this clonotype. The chain carries TRBV3-1 and TRBJ2-5; D is uncertain. CDR3 length equals 16 residues. Germline CDR1 and CDR2: LGHDT and YNNKEL (reference sequence). V was cut by 0 bases and J by 2 bases, with 13 bases left in between. CDR3 residues: CASSQEKRANQETQYF. The DNA for the CDR3 is TGTGCCAGCAGCCAAGAGAAGCGTGCGAATCAAGAGACCCAGTACTTC.

The chain links TRBV25-1 to TRBJ2-7; weak D call: TRBD2 (6 bases). This CDR3 is 14 amino acids long. Germline V CDR1 and CDR2: MGHDK, SYGVNS. Trimming took 2 bases from V and 4 from J, leaving 12 bases between them. The CDR3 DNA sequence: TGTGCCAGCAGTGAAGGGGGGAACTCTTACGAGCAGTACTTC. It yields the protein CASSEGGNSYEQYF.

This clonotype came up many times. The chain is built from TRBV28 and TRBJ1-2; 8 bases agree with TRBD1. This CDR3 comprises 16 residues. The junction had 7 bases not matched to a gene; V was cut back by 1 base and J by 3 bases. Germline CDR1 reads MDHEN; CDR2 reads SYDVKM. CDR3: CASSLFVEQGDYGYTF. CDR3 coding DNA: TGTGCCAGCAGTTTATTTGTAGAACAGGGGGACTATGGCTACACCTTC.

Many counts were recorded for this clonotype. The V and J genes are TRBV7-9 and TRBJ2-1; unclear D gene. The CDR3 has 14 residues. V dropped 1 base and J dropped 8 bases, with 12 bases sitting between them. The germline gives CDR1 SEHNR, CDR2 FQNEAQ (reference sequence). In DNA form, the CDR3 reads TGTGCCAGCAGCTTAGGACTGGGCATCGATGAGCAGTTCTTC. It specifies CASSLGLGIDEQFF.

Notes on this clonotype: This may stem from a read error, because a much larger clone lies one nucleotide away. The chain combines TRBV6-5 with TRBJ2-7; unclear D gene. Looked up from germline, CDR1 is MNHEY and CDR2 is SVGAGI. The CDR3 has 14 amino acids. Deletions cut 0 bases from V and 8 bases from J, with 14 bases between. The CDR3 region has the DNA TGTGCCAGCAGTTACTCGGCCTTGGGATACAAGCAGTACTTC. Residues: CASSYSALGYKQYF.

This clonotype was counted at least ten times. The chain couples TRBV5-5 to TRBJ2-7; D remains ambiguous. V lost 0 bases and J 1 base, leaving 8 bases between the germline ends. This CDR3 has 14 residues. Germline V gene lookup returns CDR1 SGHKS and CDR2 YYEKEE (reference sequence). CDR3 region: CASSLGWSSYEQYF. CDR3 nucleotides: TGTGCCAGCAGCTTGGGATGGTCTTCCTACGAGCAGTACTTC. The full variable domain, rest sourced from reference TRBV5-5 and TRBJ2-7, is DAGVTQSPTHLIKTRGQQVTLRCSPISGHKSVSWYQQVLGQGPQFIFQYYEKEERGRGNFPDRFSARQFPNYSSELNVNALLLGDSALYLCASSLGWSSYEQYFGPGTRLTVT.

In its sample, this clonotype was seen many times. J is TRBJ2-7 and V is TRBV6-1; 11 bases are shared with TRBD1. Germline V lookup: CDR1 MNHNS, CDR2 SASEGT. The CDR3 has 17 residues. Trimming took 6 bases from V and 1 from J; bases not matched to a gene: 11. The CDR3 DNA is TGTGCCAGCAGGGAGGGGTGGGGACAGGGGGGATCCTACGAGCAGTACTTC. This codes for CASREGWGQGGSYEQYF.

Only a few counts were recorded for this clonotype. This chain joins TRBV14 and TRBJ2-7; tentative D call: TRBD2 (5 bases). The CDR3 loop spans 16 amino acids. Trimming removed 4 bases at V and 2 bases at J, with 18 bases between. Germline V lookup: CDR1 SGHDN, CDR2 FVKESK. The CDR3 nucleotides read TGTGCCAGCAGCCGGGCAGGCGGTAGCGTACCCTACGAGCAGTACTTC. Protein: CASSRAGGSVPYEQYF.

This clonotype was observed many times. The chain recombines TRBV11-3 with TRBJ2-3; tentatively, D is TRBD1 or TRBD2 (5 bases each). Germline V gene lookup returns CDR1 SGHNT and CDR2 YENEEA. Trimming shortened V by 4 bases and J by 8 bases, and 13 bases separated the two germline ends. The CDR3 extends over 13 amino acids. Written as DNA, the CDR3 is TGTGCCAGCAGCTCGGAAGCCGGGACTACGCAGTATTTT. Its protein product is CASSSEAGTTQYF.

The genes are TRBV27 and TRBJ2-2, with TRBD1 as a possible D gene (6 bases). Germline loops: CDR1 MNHEY, CDR2 SMNVEV (reference sequence). This CDR3 is built from 16 residues. The V and J ends lost 6 bases and 0 bases respectively, with 14 bases between them. The chain's CDR3 is CASSLYREPNTGELFF. The CDR3 coding sequence is TGTGCCAGCAGCCTGTACAGGGAACCGAACACCGGGGAGCTGTTTTTT.

This clonotype has a count of ten or more. DNA for the CDR3: TGCAGCGTTGAGTATGGGGCTAGCACAGATACGCAGTATTTT. It is translated as CSVEYGASTDTQYF. The rearrangement uses TRBV29-1 and TRBJ2-3; TRBD1 is a possible D gene (5 bases). Trimming removed 3 bases from V and 0 bases from J, with 10 bases in between. This CDR3 contains 14 residues. Looked up from germline, CDR1 is SQVTM and CDR2 is ANQGSEA.

This clonotype was picked up a small number of times. V and J are TRBV4-2 and TRBJ2-7; D may be TRBD2 (7 bases). From germline, CDR1 is LGHNA and CDR2 YNFKEQ. This CDR3 region has 17 residues. V was cut by 1 base and J by 1 base, with 17 bases left in between. The CDR3 region has the DNA TGTGCCAGCAGCCAAGCCCGAAGGGGGGGCCATTCCTACGAGCAGTACTTC. Its translation: CASSQARRGGHSYEQYF.

This clonotype was counted many times. The chain recombines TRBV28 with TRBJ2-7; no firm D call. Trimming took 6 bases from V and 5 from J, leaving 14 bases between them. CDR3 length: 13 residues. Germline V gives CDR1 MDHEN, CDR2 SYDVKM. CDR3 DNA sequence: TGTGCCAGCAGCCCCGCTCAAAGGAACGAGCAGTACTTC. Translated: CASSPAQRNEQYF.